This TCR beta chain was sequenced in a study of T cells in Graves' hyperthyroidism and ophthalmopathy. On the study more broadly: Peripheral blood was secured at the point of initial diagnosis, before any treatment.

Losses at the gene ends were 2 bases for V and 1 base for J; bases not matched to a gene: 7. Germline V lookup: CDR1 LGHDT, CDR2 YNNKEL (reference sequence). The CDR3 has 16 residues. Researchers took RNA transcripts and amplified the TCR beta CDR3 regions from them. HTBI primers were employed in a first-round RT-PCR of the TCR CDR3. TCRdb re-derived calls from the multiplex PCR reads in MiXCR, one entry per CDR3 protein. This sample has around 350,000 distinct CDR3 sequences, with roughly 15% found just once. PBMCs came from 10 ml fresh peripheral blood. At least ten counts were recorded for this clonotype.

The sequenced sample was blood. V usage is TRBV3-1 and J usage is TRBJ2-5; 7 bases map to TRBD2. This TCR was recovered from a woman aged 30 to 39 with Graves' hyperthyroidism that later progressed to Graves' ophthalmopathy. The CDR3 DNA is TGTGCCAGCAGCCAACCCGGGACTAATCTCCAAGAGACCCAGTACTTC. This sequence encodes CASSQPGTNLQETQYF.